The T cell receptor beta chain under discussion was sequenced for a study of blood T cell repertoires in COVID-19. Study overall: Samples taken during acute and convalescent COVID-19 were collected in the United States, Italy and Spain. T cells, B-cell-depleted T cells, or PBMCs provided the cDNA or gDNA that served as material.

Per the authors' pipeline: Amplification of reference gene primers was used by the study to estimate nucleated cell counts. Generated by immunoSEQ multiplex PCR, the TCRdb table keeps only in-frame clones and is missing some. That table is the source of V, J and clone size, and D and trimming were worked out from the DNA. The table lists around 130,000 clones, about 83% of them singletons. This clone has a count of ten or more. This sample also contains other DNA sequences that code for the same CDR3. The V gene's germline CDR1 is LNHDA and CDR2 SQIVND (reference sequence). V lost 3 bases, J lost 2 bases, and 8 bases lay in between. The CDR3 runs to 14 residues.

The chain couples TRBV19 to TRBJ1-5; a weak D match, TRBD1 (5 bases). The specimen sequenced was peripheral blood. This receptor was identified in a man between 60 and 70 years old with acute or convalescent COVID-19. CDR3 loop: CASSITGGNQPQHF. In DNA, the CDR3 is TGTGCCAGTAGTATTACGGGGGGCAATCAGCCCCAGCATTTT. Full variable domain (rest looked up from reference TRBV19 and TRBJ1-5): DGGITQSPKYLFRKEGQNVTLSCEQNLNHDAMYWYRQDPGQGLRLIYYSQIVNDFQKGDIAEGYSVSREKKESFPLTVTSAQKNPTAFYLCASSITGGNQPQHFGDGTRLSIL.